Each of the 11 T cell receptor beta chains below was sequenced from the same sample in a study of graft-versus-host responses after intestinal transplantation. Clones were read by immunoSEQ multiplex PCR, and TCRdb kept only the in-frame ones, dropping some. The profile shows over 100,000 clones, around 93% of them singletons. No antigens are known for them. The sequencing used unstimulated CD4+ T cells sorted from spleen or lymph node cells, collected before intestinal transplant. These TCRs come from a human donor who received an intestinal transplant.

The chain links TRBV5-1 to TRBJ2-2; 10 positions match TRBD1. After removal of 0 bases from V and 0 bases from J, the junction contained 2 bases not matched to a gene. CDR1 is SGHRS, CDR2 YFSETQ, per germline. The CDR3 is made up of 17 amino acids. The CDR3 region is CASSLAGQGTNTGELFF. In DNA form, the CDR3 reads TGCGCCAGCAGCTTGGCGGGACAGGGGACGAACACCGGGGAGCTGTTTTTT. Drawing the rest from reference TRBV5-1 and TRBJ2-2, the complete variable domain is KAGVTQTPRYLIKTRGQQVTLSCSPISGHRSVSWYQQTPGQGLQFLFEYFSETQRNKGNFPGRFSGRQFSNSRSEMNVSTLELGDSALYLCASSLAGQGTNTGELFFGEGSRLTVL.

The CDR3 coding sequence is TGTGCCAGCAGCCTGGGTGCTAACTATGGCTACACCTTC. Translation gives CASSLGANYGYTF. The V and J genes are TRBV11-1 and TRBJ1-2; D gene uncertain. The V end lost 5 bases, the J end lost 0 bases, and 7 bases lay between the germline ends. The CDR3 loop spans 13 amino acids. Looked up from germline, CDR1 is SGHAT and CDR2 is FQDESV (reference sequence).

CDR3 protein: CASSFKGTQGSQPQHF. The CDR3 DNA reads TGTGCCAGCAGCTTTAAGGGAACACAGGGTAGTCAGCCCCAGCATTTT. The chain recombines TRBV7-2 with TRBJ1-5; D may be TRBD1 (6 bases). The germline V gene encodes CDR1 SGHTA and CDR2 FQGNSA. Trimming left V 3 bases short and J 6 bases short, with 18 bases between. The CDR3 has 16 residues.

The CDR3 DNA reads TGTGCCAGTAGTATAGATCACCGGGTAATCACCGGGGAGCTGTTTTTT. It specifies CASSIDHRVITGELFF. The V and J genes are TRBV19 and TRBJ2-2; D gene uncertain. V shed 0 bases and J shed 4 bases, with 12 bases lying between them. There are 16 residues in the CDR3. Germline V gene sequence: CDR1 LNHDA, CDR2 SQIVND (reference sequence).

This clone was picked up a small number of times. This chain uses TRBV11-1 with TRBJ2-1; D may be TRBD1 or TRBD2 (5 bases each). The CDR3 spans 15 residues. V lost 6 bases to trimming and J lost 5 bases, with 17 bases between them. Germline V lookup: CDR1 SGHAT, CDR2 FQDESV (reference sequence). Here the CDR3 DNA reads TGTGCCAGCAGTCCCGCTACTAGGGGCAACAATGAGCAGTTCTTC. Protein sequence: CASSPATRGNNEQFF. Based on the CDR3 plus reference TRBV11-1 and TRBJ2-1, the full variable domain is EAEVAQSPRYKITEKSQAVAFWCDPISGHATLYWYRQILGQGPELLVQFQDESVVDDSQLPKDRFSAERLKGVDSTLKIQPAELGDSAMYLCASSPATRGNNEQFFGPGTRLTVL.

This sequence joins TRBV5-1 and TRBJ2-5; D call uncertain. The CDR3 covers 14 residues. Germline assignment: CDR1 SGHRS and CDR2 YFSETQ. The V end was cut by 1 base, the J end by 5 bases, with 12 bases between. This CDR3 is CASSLLGSWETQYF. The CDR3 coding sequence is TGCGCCAGCAGCTTGCTGGGTTCGTGGGAGACCCAGTACTTC.

The chain has TRBV15 and TRBJ2-3; D may be TRBD1 (5 bases). CDR1 LNHNV and CDR2 YYDKDF come from the germline V gene (reference sequence). Trimming took off 5 bases at V and 1 base at J, with 10 bases between the two ends. There are 14 residues in the CDR3. The CDR3: CATSAGSGTDTQYF. CDR3 DNA: TGTGCCACCAGCGCAGGGTCGGGCACAGATACGCAGTATTTT.

This sequence joins TRBV5-4 and TRBJ2-1; 14 bases match TRBD2. Germline V lookup: CDR1 SGHNT, CDR2 YYREEE (reference sequence). This CDR3 is built from 16 residues. V dropped 4 bases and J dropped 4; count of bases not matched to a gene: 4. The CDR3 loop is CASSGTSGSVYNEQFF. Here the CDR3 DNA reads TGTGCCAGCAGCGGGACTAGCGGGAGTGTTTACAATGAGCAGTTCTTC. Using reference TRBV5-4 and TRBJ2-1 for the parts outside the CDR3, the full variable domain is ETGVTQSPTHLIKTRGQQVTLRCSSQSGHNTVSWYQQALGQGPQFIFQYYREEENGRGNFPPRFSGLQFPNYSSELNVNALELDDSALYLCASSGTSGSVYNEQFFGPGTRLTVL.

This clone was seen just once. V usage is TRBV9 and J usage is TRBJ2-3, with a tentative D call TRBD2 (5 bases). CDR3 size: 12 residues. The germline CDR1 and CDR2 sequences are SGDLS and YYNGEE. V was pared by 4 bases and J by 5 bases, with 8 bases between. The CDR3 here is CASSFGVDTQYF. DNA for the CDR3: TGTGCCAGCAGCTTCGGGGTAGATACGCAGTATTTT. Together with reference TRBV9 and TRBJ2-3, the CDR3 gives the full variable domain: DSGVTQTPKHLITATGQRVTLRCSPRSGDLSVYWYQQSLDQGLQFLIQYYNGEERAKGNILERFSAQQFPDLHSELNLSSLELGDSALYFCASSFGVDTQYFGPGTRLTVL.

This chain connects TRBV30 to TRBJ2-7; 11 bases map to TRBD2. Per germline, CDR1 GTSNPN and CDR2 SVGIG (reference sequence). The CDR3 consists of 14 residues. J lost 3 bases, V lost 3 bases, and 4 bases had no gene match. As DNA, the CDR3 is TGTGCCTGGAGATTAGCGGGAGGGAACTACGAGCAGTACTTC. This translates into CAWRLAGGNYEQYF.

This clone appeared once. This chain joins TRBV30 and TRBJ2-1; 11 nucleotides agree with TRBD2. This CDR3 has 16 amino acids. Looked up from germline, CDR1 is GTSNPN and CDR2 is SVGIG (reference sequence). The V segment lost 0 bases and the J segment 4 bases; nucleotides outside the gene matches: 5. The CDR3 bases are TGTGCCTGGAGTGTCAAAACTAGCGGGGGATACAATGAGCAGTTCTTC. This gives the protein CAWSVKTSGGYNEQFF.